These 13 T cell receptor beta chains share one sample of origin, sequenced in a study of regulatory T cells in long-lasting Graves disease (dated by TCRdb to the early 2020s). The sample's time point label is to be understood as: newly diagnosed GD, antithyroid drugs for less than 3 months. For both TCR sequencing and RNA sequencing, RNA was extracted from PBMCs in TRIzol. Preparation of the library involved multiplex PCR. TCRdb lists the instrument as Illumina HiSeq 4000. iRepertoire HTBI primers and Arm-PCR amplification of CDR3 regions were used to construct TCR beta libraries. TCRdb redid the processing of the public reads, applying fastp at Q25 and MiXCR, and retained in-frame beta chains. Rows with one shared CDR3 protein collapse into an entry with the most common genes and DNA. In this sample the table shows about 240,000 distinct CDR3 sequences, 20% to 25% of which occur a single time. The top ten clonotypes cover over 11% of the sample.

The starting material was peripheral blood mononuclear cells (PBMCs), obtained at new diagnosis, from a patient treated with antithyroid drugs. The receptors stem from a female donor with Graves disease.

This clonotype came up once. A read error is possible here, since a much larger clone lies one base away. The genes are TRBV11-2 and TRBJ1-1; a weak D match, TRBD1 (5 bases). CDR3 length equals 13 residues. V dropped 5 bases and J dropped 1 base, with 8 bases sitting between them. The germline V gene has CDR1 SGHAT and CDR2 FQNNGV. CDR3 coding DNA: TGTGCCAGCAGCAAAGACAGGAACACTGAAGCTTTCTTT. Protein sequence: CASSKDRNTEAFF.

Many counts were recorded for this clonotype. V is TRBV5-1 and J is TRBJ2-1; 10 bases match TRBD1. J was trimmed by 8 bases and V by 2 bases; bases with no gene match: 4. This CDR3 is 14 amino acids long. Germline V gene sequence: CDR1 SGHRS, CDR2 YFSETQ. This chain's CDR3 is CASSFRGTGDEQFF. In DNA form, the CDR3 reads TGCGCCAGCAGCTTTAGGGGGACAGGGGATGAGCAGTTCTTC.

In its sample, this clonotype was seen many times. This rearrangement joins TRBV29-1 to TRBJ1-3, with 9 bases matching TRBD1. V gave up 6 bases and J gave up 3 bases; unmatched junction bases: 6. Germline CDR1 is SQVTM and CDR2 is ANQGSEA. CDR3 length: 14 amino acids. The CDR3 spells CSVTGGAFGNTIYF. CDR3 in DNA: TGCAGCGTCACAGGGGGCGCGTTTGGAAACACCATATATTTT.

This clonotype was counted between two and nine times. Just one base apart from a much larger clone, this may be a read error. The rearrangement joins TRBV12-3 or TRBV12-4 to TRBJ2-7; 8 nucleotides line up with TRBD1. V gave up 1 base and J gave up 3 bases; unmatched junction bases: 2. The CDR3 is 14 amino acids. The CDR3 coding sequence is TGTGCCAGCAGTTTAGGGACAGGGTTCTACGAGCAGTACTTC. Its translation is CASSLGTGFYEQYF.

This clonotype was seen repeatedly, ten times or more. The chain has TRBV7-3 and TRBJ2-3; D gene uncertain. V lost 2 bases and J 0 bases, leaving 3 bases between the germline ends. Germline V gene lookup returns CDR1 SGHTA and CDR2 FQGTGA. The CDR3 sequence is 13 residues long. For the CDR3, the DNA is TGTGCCAGCAGCTTAGGGAGCACAGATACGCAGTATTTT. It codes for CASSLGSTDTQYF.

This clonotype turned up a few times. This chain joins TRBV24-1 and TRBJ2-3; 13 bases are a match to TRBD2. V shed 1 base and J 1 base; nucleotides not matched to a gene: 1. The CDR3 extends over 17 amino acids. The germline CDR1 and CDR2 sequences are KGHDR and SFDVKD. The CDR3 is CATSDFGLAGGTDTQYF. CDR3 in DNA: TGTGCCACCAGTGATTTTGGACTAGCGGGGGGCACAGATACGCAGTATTTT.

This clonotype came up many times. The rearrangement joins TRBV5-5 to TRBJ2-5; D gene unclear. CDR1 is SGHKS, CDR2 YYEKEE, per germline (reference sequence). Trimming left V 4 bases short and J 0 bases short, with 10 bases between. The CDR3 runs 14 residues. In DNA form, the CDR3 reads TGTGCCAGCAGCGATTCCGCGCACCAAGAGACCCAGTACTTC. Amino acid sequence: CASSDSAHQETQYF.

This clonotype occurred many times. J is TRBJ2-7 and V is TRBV6-2 or TRBV6-3; perhaps TRBD1 as D (5 bases). Germline V gene sequence: CDR1 MNHEY, CDR2 SVGEGT. Trimming pared 6 bases from V and 5 bases from J, leaving 20 bases between. CDR3 length: 15 amino acids. CDR3 sequence reads: CASRARGAALNEQYF. The DNA for the CDR3 is TGTGCCAGCAGAGCCCGTGGGGCTGCCTTGAACGAGCAGTACTTC.

This clonotype was counted ten times or more. The V and J genes are TRBV7-2 and TRBJ2-5, with 12 bases fitting TRBD2. This CDR3 contains 18 residues. V dropped 0 bases and J dropped 4; count of bases not matched to a gene: 9. Germline V gene data show CDR1 as SGHTA and CDR2 as FQGNSA. In DNA, the CDR3 is TGTGCCAGCAGCTTAGCTTCTAGCGGGGGGGCGCGTGTAGAGACCCAGTACTTC. It encodes CASSLASSGGARVETQYF.

This clonotype occurred a few times. The gene calls are TRBV20-1 and TRBJ2-1, with 12 bases matching TRBD2. V gave up 3 bases and J gave up 7 bases; unmatched junction bases: 4. Germline loops: CDR1 DFQATT, CDR2 SNEGSKA (reference sequence). CDR3 length equals 14 residues. CDR3 amino acids: CSASPLAGGNEQFF. CDR3 nucleotide sequence: TGCAGTGCTAGCCCGCTAGCGGGAGGGAATGAGCAGTTCTTC.

CDR3 loop: CASSRQGSNTEAFF. The CDR3 region has the DNA TGCGCCAGCAGCCGACAGGGATCGAACACTGAAGCTTTCTTT. This sequence joins TRBV5-1 and TRBJ1-1; 7 bases are shared with TRBD1. The CDR3 totals 14 residues. V lost 4 bases and J lost 1; bases outside the gene matches: 4. Germline V CDR1 and CDR2: SGHRS, YFSETQ.

This clonotype was counted ten times or more. The rearrangement joins TRBV4-3 to TRBJ1-5, with D perhaps TRBD1 (5 bases). Germline assignment: CDR1 LGHNA and CDR2 YSLEER. There are 16 residues in the CDR3. The V gene lost 0 bases and the J gene lost 3 bases, with 12 bases spanning the gap. Here the CDR3 reads CASSQDRAGINQPQHF. The CDR3 nucleotides are TGCGCCAGCAGCCAAGATAGGGCAGGGATCAATCAGCCCCAGCATTTT.

Comment on this clonotype: Given a much more abundant clone one base away, this may be a read error. The CDR3 end shows no conserved phenylalanine or tryptophan, and so a read error is likely. The chain links TRBV6-2 or TRBV6-3 to TRBJ2-3; perhaps TRBD2 as D (6 bases). The germline gives CDR1 MNHEY, CDR2 SVGEGT. V lost 4 bases and J 0 bases, leaving 11 bases between the germline ends. CDR3 length: 15 residues. CDR3 sequence: CASSSRGTSTDTQYL. CDR3 DNA sequence: TGTGCCAGCAGTTCGCGTGGGACTAGCACAGATACGCAGTATCTT.